This entry is about one T cell receptor beta chain. The antigen remains unidentified. Data came from immunoSEQ multiplex PCR; TCRdb stores just in-frame clones and leaves some out. The table lists around 180,000 clones, roughly nine tenths of them singletons. The entry originates in a study of T cell responses to AZD1222 COVID-19 vaccine. Findings and caveats of the study: Close to half of all spike-specific TCRs reportedly target regions of the variants that are unmutated. All repertoire sampling was performed exclusively after the peak T cell response.

The input for sequencing was peripheral blood, taken on day 0 of AZD1222 vaccination. This receptor was obtained from an adult in good health.

Here the CDR3 reads CASLRGRNSYEQYV. As DNA, the CDR3 is TGTGCCAGCCTCAGGGGGCGGAATTCCTACGAGCAGTACGTC. V and J are TRBV6-5 and TRBJ2-7, with 8 positions matching TRBD1. The V gene end was trimmed by 8 bases and the J gene end by 1 base; junction bases not matched to a gene: 7. The CDR3 extends over 14 amino acids. Per germline, CDR1 MNHEY and CDR2 SVGAGI.